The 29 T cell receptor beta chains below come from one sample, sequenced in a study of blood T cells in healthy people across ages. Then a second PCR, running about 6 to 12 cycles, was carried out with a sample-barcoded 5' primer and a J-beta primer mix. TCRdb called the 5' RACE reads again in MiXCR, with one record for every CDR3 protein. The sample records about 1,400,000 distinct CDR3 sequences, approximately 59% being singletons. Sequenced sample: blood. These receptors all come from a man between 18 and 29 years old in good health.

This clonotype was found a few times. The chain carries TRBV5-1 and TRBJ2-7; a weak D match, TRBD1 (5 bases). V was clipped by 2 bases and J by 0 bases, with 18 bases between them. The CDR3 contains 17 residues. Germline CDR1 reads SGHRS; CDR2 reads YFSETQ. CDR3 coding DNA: TGCGCCAGCAGCTTAAAAAACAGGCAACGGAGCTCCTACGAGCAGTACTTC. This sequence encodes CASSLKNRQRSSYEQYF.

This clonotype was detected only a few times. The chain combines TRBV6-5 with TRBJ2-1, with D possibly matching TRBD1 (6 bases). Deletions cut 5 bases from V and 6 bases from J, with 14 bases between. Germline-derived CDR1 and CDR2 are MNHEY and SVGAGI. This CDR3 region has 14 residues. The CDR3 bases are TGTGCCAGCAGTATGACAGGTGGGGGCAATGAGCAGTTCTTC. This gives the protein CASSMTGGGNEQFF.

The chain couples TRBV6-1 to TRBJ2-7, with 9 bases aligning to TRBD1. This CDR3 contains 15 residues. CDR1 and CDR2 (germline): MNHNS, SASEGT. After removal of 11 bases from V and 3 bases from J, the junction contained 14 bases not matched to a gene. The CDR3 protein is CAAVEGQGIHYEQYF. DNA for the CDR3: TGTGCCGCGGTCGAGGGACAGGGAATCCACTACGAGCAGTACTTC.

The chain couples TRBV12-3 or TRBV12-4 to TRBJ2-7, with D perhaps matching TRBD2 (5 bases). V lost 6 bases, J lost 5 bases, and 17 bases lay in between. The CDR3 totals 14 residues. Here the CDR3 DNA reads TGTGCCAGCAGAGACGGCAAGGGAGTGGACGAGCAGTACTTC. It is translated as CASRDGKGVDEQYF.

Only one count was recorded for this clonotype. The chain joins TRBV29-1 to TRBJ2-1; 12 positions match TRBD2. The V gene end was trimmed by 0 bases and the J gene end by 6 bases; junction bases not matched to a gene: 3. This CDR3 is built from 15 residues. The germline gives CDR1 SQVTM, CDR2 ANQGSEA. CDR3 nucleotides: TGCAGCGTTGAAGAAGAACTAGCGGGAGGCAATGAGCAGTTCTTC. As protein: CSVEEELAGGNEQFF.

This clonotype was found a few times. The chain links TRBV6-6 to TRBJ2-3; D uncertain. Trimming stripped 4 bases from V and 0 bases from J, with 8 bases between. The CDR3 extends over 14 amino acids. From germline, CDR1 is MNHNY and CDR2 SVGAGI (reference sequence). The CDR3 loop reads CASSSGVSTDTQYF. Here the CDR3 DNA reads TGTGCCAGCAGTTCGGGTGTGAGCACAGATACGCAGTATTTT.

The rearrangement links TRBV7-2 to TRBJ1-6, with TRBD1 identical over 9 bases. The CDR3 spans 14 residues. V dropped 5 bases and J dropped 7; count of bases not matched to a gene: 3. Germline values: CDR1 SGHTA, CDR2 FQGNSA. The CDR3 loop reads CASSIGQGNSPLHF. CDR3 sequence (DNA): TGTGCCAGCAGCATCGGACAGGGGAATTCACCCCTCCACTTT.

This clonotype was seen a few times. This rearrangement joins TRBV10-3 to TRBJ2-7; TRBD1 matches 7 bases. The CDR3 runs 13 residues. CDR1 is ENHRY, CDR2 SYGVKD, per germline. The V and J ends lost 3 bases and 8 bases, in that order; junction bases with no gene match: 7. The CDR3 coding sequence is TGTGCCATCAGTGACATGGACAGGAACCAGCAGTACTTC. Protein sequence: CAISDMDRNQQYF.

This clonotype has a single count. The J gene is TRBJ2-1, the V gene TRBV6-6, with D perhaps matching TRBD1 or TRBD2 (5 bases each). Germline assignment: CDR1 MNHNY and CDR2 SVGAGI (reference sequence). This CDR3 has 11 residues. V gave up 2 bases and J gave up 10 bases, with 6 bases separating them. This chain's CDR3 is CASSYEGEQFF. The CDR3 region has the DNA TGTGCCAGCAGTTACGAGGGGGAGCAGTTCTTC.

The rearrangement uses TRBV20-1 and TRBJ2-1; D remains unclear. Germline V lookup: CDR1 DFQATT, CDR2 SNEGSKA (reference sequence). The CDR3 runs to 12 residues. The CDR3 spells CSSRWAGNEQFF. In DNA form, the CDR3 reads TGCAGCTCCAGGTGGGCAGGCAATGAGCAGTTCTTC.

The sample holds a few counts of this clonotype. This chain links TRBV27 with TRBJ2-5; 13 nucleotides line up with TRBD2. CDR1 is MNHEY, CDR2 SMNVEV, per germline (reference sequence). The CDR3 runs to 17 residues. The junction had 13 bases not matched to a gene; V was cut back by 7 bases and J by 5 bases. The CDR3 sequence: CASKTTSGGAFLETQYF. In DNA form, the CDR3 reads TGTGCCAGCAAAACCACTAGCGGGGGGGCCTTTTTGGAGACCCAGTACTTC.

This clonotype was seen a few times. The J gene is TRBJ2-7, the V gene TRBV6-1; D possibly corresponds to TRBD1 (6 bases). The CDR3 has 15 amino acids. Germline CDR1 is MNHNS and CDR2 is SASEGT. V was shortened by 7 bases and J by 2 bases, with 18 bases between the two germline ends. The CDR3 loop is CASMGLTGKPYEQYF. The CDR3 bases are TGTGCCAGCATGGGATTAACAGGGAAACCCTACGAGCAGTACTTC.

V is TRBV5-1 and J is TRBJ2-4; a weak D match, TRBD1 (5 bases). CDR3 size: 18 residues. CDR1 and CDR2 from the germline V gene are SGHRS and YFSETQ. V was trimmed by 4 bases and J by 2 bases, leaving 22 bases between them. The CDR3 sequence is CASSPPKVGDGSKNIQYF. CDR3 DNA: TGCGCCAGCAGCCCCCCCAAGGTAGGGGATGGTTCCAAAAACATTCAGTACTTC.

CDR3 amino acids: CASSLAGGTVSYEQYF. The CDR3, as DNA: TGCGCCAGCAGCTTGGCAGGGGGGACAGTCTCCTACGAGCAGTACTTC. The chain couples TRBV5-1 to TRBJ2-4; maybe TRBD1 (7 bases). The J call may be in error: the DNA end matches TRBJ2-7 better. CDR3 size: 16 residues. CDR1 and CDR2 (germline): SGHRS, YFSETQ.

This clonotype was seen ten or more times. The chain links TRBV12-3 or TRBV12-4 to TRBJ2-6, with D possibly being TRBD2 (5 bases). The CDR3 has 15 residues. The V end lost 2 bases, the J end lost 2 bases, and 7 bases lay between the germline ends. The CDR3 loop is CASSLTGAGANVLTF. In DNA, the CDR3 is TGTGCCAGCAGTTTAACCGGGGCTGGGGCCAACGTCCTGACTTTC.

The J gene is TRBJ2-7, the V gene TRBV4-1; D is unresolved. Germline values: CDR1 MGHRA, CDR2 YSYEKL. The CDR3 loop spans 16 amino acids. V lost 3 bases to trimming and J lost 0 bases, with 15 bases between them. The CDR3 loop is CASSQGLTLSSYEQYF. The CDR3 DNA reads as TGCGCCAGCAGCCAGGGCCTGACGCTGAGCTCCTACGAGCAGTACTTC.

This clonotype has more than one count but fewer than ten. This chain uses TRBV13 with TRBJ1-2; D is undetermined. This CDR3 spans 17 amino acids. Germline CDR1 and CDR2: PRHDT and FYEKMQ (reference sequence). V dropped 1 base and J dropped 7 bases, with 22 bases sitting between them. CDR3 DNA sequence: TGTGCCAGCAGCTTAGTAGGCGAATCTGATGCTTCAATTGGCTACACCTTC. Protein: CASSLVGESDASIGYTF.

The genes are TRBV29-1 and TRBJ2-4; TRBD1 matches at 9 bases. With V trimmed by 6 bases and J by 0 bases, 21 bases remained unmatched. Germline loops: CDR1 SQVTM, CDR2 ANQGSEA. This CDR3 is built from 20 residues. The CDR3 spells CSVSWPVDRGGLRAKNIQYF. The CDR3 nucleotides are TGCAGCGTCTCTTGGCCCGTCGACAGGGGGGGCCTACGAGCCAAAAACATTCAGTACTTC.

CDR3 nucleotide sequence: TGTGCCAGCAGTTTATGGGACAGGGGCCTTGGGGAGCAGTACTTC. It is translated as CASSLWDRGLGEQYF. The V and J genes are TRBV27 and TRBJ2-7, with 10 positions matching TRBD1. This CDR3 is 15 amino acids long. With 1 base clipped from V and 7 bases from J, the junction kept 7 bases outside the gene matches. In germline, CDR1 is MNHEY, CDR2 SMNVEV (reference sequence).

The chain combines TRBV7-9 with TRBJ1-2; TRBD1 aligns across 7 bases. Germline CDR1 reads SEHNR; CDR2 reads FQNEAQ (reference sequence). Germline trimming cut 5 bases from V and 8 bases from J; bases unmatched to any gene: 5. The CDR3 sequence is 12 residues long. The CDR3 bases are TGTGCCAGCAGCCTGGACAGGAAGGGCTACACCTTC. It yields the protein CASSLDRKGYTF.

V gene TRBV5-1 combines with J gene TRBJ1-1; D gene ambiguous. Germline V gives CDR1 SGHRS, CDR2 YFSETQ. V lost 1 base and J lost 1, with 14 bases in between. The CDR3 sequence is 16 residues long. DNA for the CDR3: TGCGCCAGCAGCTTGTCCGTCGGAGCGGGGAACACTGAAGCTTTCTTT. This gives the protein CASSLSVGAGNTEAFF.

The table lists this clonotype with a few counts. CDR3 residues: CASSSPRGANEQFF. CDR3 coding DNA: TGTGCCAGCAGCTCCCCGCGGGGGGCGAATGAGCAGTTCTTC. The V call is TRBV7-2, the J call TRBJ2-1; 8 bases fit TRBD2. The J segment lost 7 bases and the V segment lost 4 bases, leaving 6 bases of the junction unmatched. Germline CDR1 is SGHTA and CDR2 is FQGNSA. CDR3 length: 14 amino acids.

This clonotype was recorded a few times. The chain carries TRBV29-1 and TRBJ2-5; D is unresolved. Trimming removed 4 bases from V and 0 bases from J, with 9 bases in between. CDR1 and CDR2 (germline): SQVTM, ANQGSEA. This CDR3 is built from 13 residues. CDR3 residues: CSVVLHYQETQYF. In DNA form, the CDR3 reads TGCAGCGTTGTTTTGCACTACCAAGAGACCCAGTACTTC.

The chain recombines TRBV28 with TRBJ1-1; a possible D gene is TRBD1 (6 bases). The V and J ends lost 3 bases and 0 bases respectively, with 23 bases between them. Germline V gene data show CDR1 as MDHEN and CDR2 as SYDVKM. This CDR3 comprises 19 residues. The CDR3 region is CASSFWPSNRENMNTEAFF. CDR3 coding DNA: TGTGCCAGCAGTTTTTGGCCCTCAAACAGGGAAAATATGAACACTGAAGCTTTCTTT.

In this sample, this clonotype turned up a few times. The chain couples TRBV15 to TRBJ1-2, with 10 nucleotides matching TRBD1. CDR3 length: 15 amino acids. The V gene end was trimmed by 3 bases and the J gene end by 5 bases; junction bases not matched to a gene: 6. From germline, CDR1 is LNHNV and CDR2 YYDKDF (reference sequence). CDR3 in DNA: TGTGCCACCAGCAGGCCGGGACAGGGGATATATGGCTACACCTTC. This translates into CATSRPGQGIYGYTF.

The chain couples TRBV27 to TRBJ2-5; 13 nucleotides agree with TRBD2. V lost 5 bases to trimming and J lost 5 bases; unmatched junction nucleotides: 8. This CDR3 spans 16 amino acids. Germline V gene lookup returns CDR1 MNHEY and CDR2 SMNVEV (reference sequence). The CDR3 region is CASSHGLAGAKETQYF. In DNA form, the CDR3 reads TGTGCCAGCAGTCATGGACTAGCGGGGGCCAAGGAGACCCAGTACTTC.

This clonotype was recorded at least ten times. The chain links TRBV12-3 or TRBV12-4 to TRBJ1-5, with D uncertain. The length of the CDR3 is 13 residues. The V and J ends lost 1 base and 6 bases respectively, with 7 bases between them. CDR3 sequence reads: CASSLGEAQPQHF. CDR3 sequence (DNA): TGTGCCAGCAGTTTAGGGGAAGCTCAGCCCCAGCATTTT.

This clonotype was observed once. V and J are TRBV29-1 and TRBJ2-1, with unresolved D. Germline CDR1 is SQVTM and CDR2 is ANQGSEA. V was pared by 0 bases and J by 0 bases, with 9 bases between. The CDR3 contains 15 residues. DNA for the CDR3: TGCAGCGTTGAAGAGCAGGAGAGCTCCTACAATGAGCAGTTCTTC. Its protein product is CSVEEQESSYNEQFF.

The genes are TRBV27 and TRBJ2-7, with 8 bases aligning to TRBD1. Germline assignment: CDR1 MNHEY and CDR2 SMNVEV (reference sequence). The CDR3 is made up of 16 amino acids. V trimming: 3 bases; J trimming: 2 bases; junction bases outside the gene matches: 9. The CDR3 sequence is CASSFGNPGQAYEQYF. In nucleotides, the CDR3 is TGTGCCAGCAGTTTTGGGAATCCGGGACAGGCCTACGAGCAGTACTTC.